This T cell receptor beta chain is drawn from a study of cytomegalovirus exposure and HLA in healthy donors. Background on the study: A subsequent analysis reported that the approximately 120 validation repertoires were produced on the same platform that had also been used for the 600 to 800 first-cohort repertoires.

Points on this clone: Its target is unknown.

General study findings and limits: The study listed some 160 cytomegalovirus-associated TCR beta chains. The classifier reportedly diagnosed cytomegalovirus status with high specificity and sensitivity. TCR clusters originating in the first cohort tended to co-occur in the roughly 120 validation repertoires, according to a later analysis.

Clones were read by immunoSEQ multiplex PCR, and TCRdb kept only the in-frame ones, dropping some. The sample contains some 60,000 clones, 90% to 97% of which appear only once. This CDR3 comprises 16 residues. V lost 6 bases to trimming and J lost 3 bases; unmatched junction nucleotides: 9. The germline gives CDR1 MDHEN, CDR2 SYDVKM. The chain has TRBV28 and TRBJ1-1, with 11 bases matching TRBD1. Sequenced material: PBMCs. This clonotype was sampled from a man aged 18 to 29 in good health and CMV-seronegative. The CDR3 bases are TGTGCCAGCAGCCCCCCGGCGGGACAGGGGGACACTGAAGCTTTCTTT. It is translated as CASSPPAGQGDTEAFF.